This T cell receptor beta chain was sequenced for a study of shared T cell receptors in the human thymus. Assay used: immunoSEQ multiplex PCR; TCRdb lists only in-frame clones, some missing. Here the sample spans a few hundred thousand clones, 95% being singletons. CDR3 length: 12 residues. J gave up 6 bases and V 8 bases, and 6 bases lay outside the gene matches. Germline assignment: CDR1 SNHLY and CDR2 FYNNEI. This TCR was sampled from a human donor. The sequenced material came from thymocytes. The V gene is TRBV2, the J gene TRBJ2-7; the match to TRBD2 covers 8 bases. The CDR3 spells CASREGRFEQYF. The CDR3 DNA is TGTGCCAGCCGGGAGGGCCGCTTCGAGCAGTACTTC.